The clone carrying this T cell receptor (beta chain) was counted a few times. The data originate from a study of response to subunit inactivated influenza vaccine. TCRdb reprocessed the RT-PCR reads with MiXCR, giving one entry per CDR3 protein. Of about 570,000 distinct CDR3 sequences in the sample, about 11% were seen once. This CDR3 spans 14 amino acids. Germline-derived CDR1 and CDR2 are KGHSH and LQKENI. The V end was cut by 5 bases, the J end by 6 bases, with 14 bases between. This sample also appeared in a second study, on T cells expressing NK-cell markers. That work states: TCR beta cDNA was generated via 5'RACE template switching incorporating UMIs. Seropositivity for HCMV was found in seven of the eight sequenced donors, with one seronegative. For about six donors, the dominant NKG2C+ clonotypes made up about 1.0-8% of their CD8+ T cells. Where several donors were concerned, these clonotypes also led the CD3+CD56-NKG2C+ fraction.

The chain joins TRBV18 to TRBJ2-1; D not resolved. The TCR originated in a man aged 50 to 60 who received an inactivated influenza vaccine. The input for sequencing was PBMCs from blood, taken on the day of vaccination. In nucleotides, the CDR3 is TGTGCCAGCTCAGTCGATGCCGAGACCAATGAGCAGTTCTTC. Encoded protein: CASSVDAETNEQFF.